These 24 T cell receptor beta chains share one sample of origin, sequenced in a study of monozygotic twins with inflammatory bowel disease. TCRdb reprocessed the 5' RACE reads, keeping one entry per CDR3 protein, no DNA. The sample spans more than 300,000 distinct CDR3 sequences; the ten largest clones claim 2% to 3%. The material sequenced was blood. The receptors stem from a human donor with ulcerative colitis or Crohn's disease, or a healthy co-twin of an affected twin (not recorded which).

V gene TRBV7-3 combines with J gene TRBJ2-5; no DNA is available, so the TRBD1 call from TCRdb remains unchecked. The CDR3 is 15 amino acids. Germline values: CDR1 SGHTA, CDR2 FQGTGA. The CDR3 loop reads CASSLRASGGETQYF.

This chain connects TRBV6-5 to TRBJ2-1. CDR1 MNHEY and CDR2 SVGAGI come from the germline V gene. This CDR3 is 13 amino acids long. The CDR3 protein is CASSSKQYNEQFF.

The chain employs TRBV7-2 and TRBJ1-6; as DNA is missing, the TRBD1 call by TCRdb cannot be tested. This CDR3 comprises 15 residues. Germline CDR1 SGHTA, CDR2 FQGNSA. The CDR3 is CASSPPTGGHSPLHF.

This chain connects TRBV10-2 to TRBJ1-2. This CDR3 region has 11 residues. Germline loops: CDR1 WSHSY, CDR2 SAAADI. This CDR3 reads CASRQNYGYTF.

This sequence joins TRBV20-1 and TRBJ2-1; TCRdb reports TRBD1, a call that lacks DNA to check it against. This CDR3 has 15 amino acids. Germline V gives CDR1 DFQATT, CDR2 SNEGSKA (reference sequence). The CDR3 protein is CSAPRGDRFNNEQFF.

The V call is TRBV28, the J call TRBJ2-7. The CDR3 spans 15 residues. Germline V gene sequence: CDR1 MDHEN, CDR2 SYDVKM. CDR3 protein: CASSLWDTVPYEQYF.

This rearrangement joins TRBV7-2 to TRBJ1-6; no DNA is available, so the TRBD1 call from TCRdb remains unchecked. CDR1 is SGHTA and CDR2 is FQGNSA in the germline V gene. CDR3 length equals 16 residues. CDR3 loop: CASSLGRDNANSPLHF.

The rearrangement joins TRBV5-8 to TRBJ2-1. Germline loops: CDR1 SGHTS, CDR2 YDEGEE. The length of the CDR3 is 12 residues. CDR3 loop: CASSLDFNEQFF. The full variable domain, completed using reference TRBV5-8 and TRBJ2-1, is EAGVTQSPTHLIKTRGQQATLRCSPISGHTSVYWYQQALGLGLQFLLWYDEGEERNRGNFPPRFSGRQFPNYSSELNVNALELEDSALYLCASSLDFNEQFFGPGTRLTVL.

CDR3 sequence reads: CASSYGQGAGYEQFF. This sequence joins TRBV6-5 and TRBJ2-1; lacking DNA, the TRBD1 call made by TCRdb goes unchecked. Looked up from germline, CDR1 is MNHEY and CDR2 is SVGAGI. This CDR3 contains 15 residues.

The rearrangement links TRBV6-5 to TRBJ2-5. The CDR3 has 12 amino acids. CDR1 MNHEY and CDR2 SVGAGI come from the germline V gene. The CDR3 loop reads CASSYSPETQYF.

The gene calls are TRBV3-1 and TRBJ1-1; TCRdb outputs TRBD1, but without DNA this stays unchecked. There are 13 residues in the CDR3. Germline V gene data show CDR1 as LGHDT and CDR2 as YNNKEL (reference sequence). The CDR3 protein is CASSQRQGTEAFF. The full variable domain, with the rest looked up from reference TRBV3-1 and TRBJ1-1, is DTAVSQTPKYLVTQMGNDKSIKCEQNLGHDTMYWYKQDSKKFLKIMFSYNNKELIINETVPNRFSPKSPDKAHLNLHINSLELGDSAVYFCASSQRQGTEAFFGQGTRLTVV.

The genes are TRBV15 and TRBJ2-7; TCRdb lists TRBD1, though no DNA is available to test this call. The CDR3 totals 13 residues. Looked up from germline, CDR1 is LNHNV and CDR2 is YYDKDF (reference sequence). CDR3 loop: CATSRDLGDEQYF.

This chain connects TRBV28 to TRBJ2-4; absent DNA, TCRdb's TRBD1 call cannot be checked. The germline V gene has CDR1 MDHEN and CDR2 SYDVKM. This CDR3 is built from 14 residues. CDR3 residues: CASSQTGTPNIQYF.

The chain links TRBV4-2 to TRBJ1-6; TCRdb designates TRBD1, a call that cannot be tested without DNA. Germline V CDR1 and CDR2: LGHNA, YNFKEQ. The CDR3 consists of 15 residues. The CDR3 protein is CASSQEGQLYSPLHF.

The V call is TRBV6-2 or TRBV6-3, the J call TRBJ2-7; TCRdb's D gene call, TRBD2, goes unchecked for lack of DNA. Germline CDR1 and CDR2: MNHEY and SVGEGT. The length of the CDR3 is 17 residues. The chain's CDR3 is CASVPDHRGAGNYEQYF.

The V and J genes are TRBV7-3 and TRBJ2-3; the TCRdb D gene call, TRBD2, has no DNA to confirm it. The germline V gene encodes CDR1 SGHTA and CDR2 FQGTGA. This CDR3 has 15 residues. The CDR3 loop reads CASSSAERGTDTQYF.

The chain uses TRBV24-1 and TRBJ2-6. The CDR3 contains 14 residues. Germline V lookup: CDR1 KGHDR, CDR2 SFDVKD. The CDR3 sequence: CATSSVAGANVLTF.

The chain combines TRBV11-2 with TRBJ2-1; the D gene TCRdb calls, TRBD2, cannot be checked with no DNA. CDR3 size: 16 residues. Germline CDR1 and CDR2: SGHAT and FQNNGV. The CDR3 protein is CASSSPGLGGYNEQFF.

The gene calls are TRBV7-2 and TRBJ2-7; TCRdb's D call of TRBD1 is untestable without DNA. CDR1 SGHTA and CDR2 FQGNSA come from the germline V gene. This CDR3 region has 15 residues. This CDR3 reads CASRPGRIGSYEQYF.

This chain connects TRBV12-3 or TRBV12-4 to TRBJ1-5. CDR3 length: 15 amino acids. The CDR3 sequence: CASSLSSTGNQPQHF.

The chain couples TRBV6-5 to TRBJ2-7. CDR1 and CDR2 from the germline V gene are MNHEY and SVGAGI. This CDR3 comprises 16 residues. The CDR3 sequence: CASSYSAASSRNEQYF.

The chain links TRBV4-1 to TRBJ2-1; with no DNA, the TCRdb D assignment of TRBD1 cannot be verified. This CDR3 has 21 residues. CDR1 and CDR2 from the germline V gene are MGHRA and YSYEKL. The CDR3 is CASSQDRLRQGALSSYNEQFF.

Here the CDR3 reads CSARDWGGEADTQYF. The chain carries TRBV20-1 and TRBJ2-3; the TCRdb D gene call, TRBD2, has no DNA to confirm it. The CDR3 is 15 residues long. Germline CDR1 reads DFQATT; CDR2 reads SNEGSKA (reference sequence).

This sequence joins TRBV24-1 and TRBJ2-1. The CDR3 is made up of 15 amino acids. Germline-derived CDR1 and CDR2 are KGHDR and SFDVKD. CDR3 amino acids: CATSDNGPNKNEQFF.